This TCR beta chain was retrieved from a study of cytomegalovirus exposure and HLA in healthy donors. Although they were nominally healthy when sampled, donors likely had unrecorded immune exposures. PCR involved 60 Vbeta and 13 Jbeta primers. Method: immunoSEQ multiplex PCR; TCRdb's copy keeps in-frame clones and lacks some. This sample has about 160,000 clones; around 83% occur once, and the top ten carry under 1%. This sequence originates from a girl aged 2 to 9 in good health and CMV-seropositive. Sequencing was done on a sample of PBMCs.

Here the CDR3 reads CASSQTGAGNTIYF. The CDR3 DNA is TGTGCCAGCAGCCAAACAGGGGCTGGAAACACCATATATTTT. The V gene is TRBV7-8, the J gene TRBJ1-3, with TRBD1 matching 7 bases. CDR3 size: 14 residues. Germline CDR1 and CDR2: SGHVS and FQNEAQ. Unmatched junction bases numbered 3, after V lost 5 bases and J lost 2 bases.